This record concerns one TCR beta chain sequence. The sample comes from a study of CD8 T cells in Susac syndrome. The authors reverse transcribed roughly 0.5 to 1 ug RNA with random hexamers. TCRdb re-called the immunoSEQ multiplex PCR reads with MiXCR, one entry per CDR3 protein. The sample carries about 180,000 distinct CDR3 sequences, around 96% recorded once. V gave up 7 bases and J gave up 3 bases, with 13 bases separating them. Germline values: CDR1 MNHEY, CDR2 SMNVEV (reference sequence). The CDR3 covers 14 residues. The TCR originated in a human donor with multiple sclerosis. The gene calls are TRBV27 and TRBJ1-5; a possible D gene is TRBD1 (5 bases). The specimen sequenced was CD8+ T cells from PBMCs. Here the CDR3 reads CASKTGQVNQPQHF. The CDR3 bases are TGTGCCAGCAAAACGGGGCAGGTCAATCAGCCCCAGCATTTT.